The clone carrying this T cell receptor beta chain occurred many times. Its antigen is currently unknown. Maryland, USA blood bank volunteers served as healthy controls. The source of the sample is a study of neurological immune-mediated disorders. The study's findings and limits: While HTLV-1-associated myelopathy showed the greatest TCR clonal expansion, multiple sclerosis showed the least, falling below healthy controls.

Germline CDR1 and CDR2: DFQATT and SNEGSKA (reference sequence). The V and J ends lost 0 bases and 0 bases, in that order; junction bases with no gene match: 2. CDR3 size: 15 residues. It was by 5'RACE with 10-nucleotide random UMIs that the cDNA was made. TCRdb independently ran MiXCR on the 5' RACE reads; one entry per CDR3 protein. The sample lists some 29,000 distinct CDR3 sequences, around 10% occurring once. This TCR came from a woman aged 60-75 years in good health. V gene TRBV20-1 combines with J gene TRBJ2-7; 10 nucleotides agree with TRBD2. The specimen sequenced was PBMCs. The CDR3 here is CSARELAGPSYEQYF. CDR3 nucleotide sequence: TGCAGTGCTAGAGAACTAGCGGGGCCCTCCTACGAGCAGTACTTC.